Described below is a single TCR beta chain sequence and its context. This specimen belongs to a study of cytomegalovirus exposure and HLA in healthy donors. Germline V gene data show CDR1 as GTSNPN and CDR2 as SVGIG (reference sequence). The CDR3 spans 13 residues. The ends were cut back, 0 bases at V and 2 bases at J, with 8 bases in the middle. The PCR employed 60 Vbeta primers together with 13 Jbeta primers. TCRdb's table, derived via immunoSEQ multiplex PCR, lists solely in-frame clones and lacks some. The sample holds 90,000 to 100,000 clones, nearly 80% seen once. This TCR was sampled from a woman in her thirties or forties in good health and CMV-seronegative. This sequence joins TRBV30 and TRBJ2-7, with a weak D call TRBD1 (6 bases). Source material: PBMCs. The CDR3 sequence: CAWSVGAAYEQYF. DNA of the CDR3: TGTGCCTGGAGTGTGGGGGCCGCCTACGAGCAGTACTTC.